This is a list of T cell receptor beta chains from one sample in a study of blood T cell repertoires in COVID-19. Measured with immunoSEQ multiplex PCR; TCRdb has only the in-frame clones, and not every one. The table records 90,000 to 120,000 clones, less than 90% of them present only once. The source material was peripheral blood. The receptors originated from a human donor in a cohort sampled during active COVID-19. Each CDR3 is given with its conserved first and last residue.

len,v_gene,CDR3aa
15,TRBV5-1,CASSLASGNTGELFF
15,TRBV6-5,CATPRAGGGTGELFF
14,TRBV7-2,CASSLARRGNEQFF
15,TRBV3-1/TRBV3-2,CASSQDLGTGGELFF
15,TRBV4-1,CASSQDAGRAQPQHF
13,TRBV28,CASSLGLTYEQYF
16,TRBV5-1,CASSLVGEPSTDTQYF
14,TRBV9,CASSPHEAGYGYTF
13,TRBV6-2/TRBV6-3,CASSAGTPYGYTF
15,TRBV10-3,CAISQVVSGANVLTF
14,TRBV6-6,CASSLGHDNSPLHF
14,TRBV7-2,CASSSILTSPTQYF
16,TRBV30,CAWIGVAGAITGELFF
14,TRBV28,CASSTGTSTGELFF
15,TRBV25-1,CASSEYRTAGNTIYF
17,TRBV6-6,CASSLATGVRGNYGYTF
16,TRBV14,CASSRVSGRGDTEAFF
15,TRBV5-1,CASSPLAGDQETQYF
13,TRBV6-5,CASRWTGGDEQFF